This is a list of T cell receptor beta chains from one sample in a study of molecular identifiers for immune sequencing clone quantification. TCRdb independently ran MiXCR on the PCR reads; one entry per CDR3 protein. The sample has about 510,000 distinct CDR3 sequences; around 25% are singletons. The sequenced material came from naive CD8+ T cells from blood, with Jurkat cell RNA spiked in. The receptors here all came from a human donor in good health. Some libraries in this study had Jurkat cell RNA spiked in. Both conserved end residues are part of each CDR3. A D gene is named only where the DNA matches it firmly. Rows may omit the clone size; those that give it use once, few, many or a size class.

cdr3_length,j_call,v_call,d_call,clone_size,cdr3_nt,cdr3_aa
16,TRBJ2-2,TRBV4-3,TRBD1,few,TGCGCCAGCAGCCGGGACAGGGGGCTCGGCACCGGGGAGCTGTTTTTT,CASSRDRGLGTGELFF
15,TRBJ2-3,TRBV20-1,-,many,TGCAGTGCTACCCCTACCGGAGTAGACACAGATACGCAGTATTTT,CSATPTGVDTDTQYF
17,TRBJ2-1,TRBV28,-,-,TGTGCCAGCAGTTCGGGGCCCGAGGGGCCAAACTACAATGAGCAGTTCTTC,CASSSGPEGPNYNEQFF
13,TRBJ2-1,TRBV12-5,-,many,TGTGCTAGTGGTTTGTCACAGGGCCATGAGCAGTTCTTC,CASGLSQGHEQFF
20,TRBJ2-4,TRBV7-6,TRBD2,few,TGTGCCAGCAGCTTAGGATCCGGGACTAGCGGGCCCCAAGCCAAAAACATTCAGTACTTC,CASSLGSGTSGPQAKNIQYF
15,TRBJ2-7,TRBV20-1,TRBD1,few,TGCAGTGCTAGAGGGCCTACAGGGGGTCTCGACGAGCAGTACTTC,CSARGPTGGLDEQYF
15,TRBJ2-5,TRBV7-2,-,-,TGTGCCAGCAGCTTAGTAAGGGCAGCCCAAGCGCCCCAGTACTTC,CASSLVRAAQAPQYF
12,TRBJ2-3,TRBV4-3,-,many,TGCGCCAGCAGCCATCCTCCAGATACGCAGTATTTT,CASSHPPDTQYF
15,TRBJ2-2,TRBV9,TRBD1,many,TGTGCCAGCAGCGTAGGGACAGGGACGGCCGGGGAGCTGTTTTTT,CASSVGTGTAGELFF
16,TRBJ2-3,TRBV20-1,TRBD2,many,TGCAGTGCCACCCCCTCACTAGCGGCTAGCACAGATACGCAGTATTTT,CSATPSLAASTDTQYF
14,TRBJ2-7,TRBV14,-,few,TGTGCCAGCAGCCAAGATTTTGGGGGCTACGAGCAGTACTTC,CASSQDFGGYEQYF
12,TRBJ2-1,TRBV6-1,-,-,TGTGCCAGCAGTGAAGCGCAGGGTGAGCAGTTCTTC,CASSEAQGEQFF
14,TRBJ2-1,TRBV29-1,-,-,TGCAGCGTTGAAAAGACAGACTCCTACGATGAGCAGTTCTTC,CSVEKTDSYDEQFF
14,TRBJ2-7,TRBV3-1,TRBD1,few,TGTGCCAGCAGCCAGCTGAGACAGGGCGTCGAGCAGTACTTC,CASSQLRQGVEQYF
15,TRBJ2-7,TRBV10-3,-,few,TGTGCCATCAGTGAGTCGTCAGGGAAATCCTACGAGCAGTACTTC,CAISESSGKSYEQYF
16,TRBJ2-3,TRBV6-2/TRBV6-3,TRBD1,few,TGTGCCAGCAGTTACGTTCCGGGACAGGGCTTTTCTACGCAGTATTTT,CASSYVPGQGFSTQYF
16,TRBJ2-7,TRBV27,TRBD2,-,TGTGCCAGCAGTGACAAGCGGACTAGCGGATACTACGAGCAGTACTTC,CASSDKRTSGYYEQYF
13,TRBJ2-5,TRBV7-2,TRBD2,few,TGTGCCAGCAGCTATCTAGCGGGGGAGACCCAGTACTTC,CASSYLAGETQYF
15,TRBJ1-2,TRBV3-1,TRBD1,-,TGTGCCAGCAGTCGTCCGGGCCAGGGGGCCGATGGCTACACCTTC,CASSRPGQGADGYTF
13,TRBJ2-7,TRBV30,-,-,TGTGCCTGGAGTAGCGGAGGGGGCTACGAGCAGTACTTC,CAWSSGGGYEQYF